The sequence of this T cell receptor beta chain was determined in a study of cytomegalovirus exposure and HLA in healthy donors. This table comes from immunoSEQ multiplex PCR, and its TCRdb copy is limited to in-frame clones, with some not included. The sample includes approximately 120,000 clones, about nine tenths of them seen just once. Study conclusions and caveats: Specific recognition of CMV antigens was confirmed in vitro for a few chains (all CMV-associated).

The donors were in the approximately 120-subject validation cohort; that cohort was separate from the roughly 730-subject first cohort. In the case of this clone: Antigen unknown.

This CDR3 is 18 amino acids long. V lost 5 bases, J lost 1 base, and 16 bases stayed unmatched. Germline V lookup: CDR1 SGHVS, CDR2 FQNEAQ. This chain links TRBV7-8 with TRBJ2-7, with 8 bases that match TRBD2. Specimen: PBMCs. This TCR came from a young woman in good health and CMV-seronegative. The CDR3 DNA follows: TGTGCCAGCAGCCTGTCCCTTTTCGGGACTAGTGTATCCTACGAGCAGTACTTC. Its protein product is CASSLSLFGTSVSYEQYF.